These 32 T cell receptor beta chains share one sample of origin, sequenced in a study of blood T cells in healthy people across ages. The authors ran a second PCR of about 7 to 12 cycles using a sample-barcoded 5' primer and a J-beta primer mix. TCRdb reprocessed the 5' RACE reads with MiXCR, giving one entry per CDR3 protein. Found here are 800,000 or so distinct CDR3 sequences, 55% to 65% of them singletons; the top ten hold roughly 26%. Sequencing was done on a sample of blood. The source of these receptors is a man aged 25-40 years in good health.

The J gene is TRBJ1-1, the V gene TRBV7-3, with D maybe TRBD1 (5 bases). Germline assignment: CDR1 SGHTA and CDR2 FQGTGA. V was trimmed by 0 bases and J by 7 bases, leaving 15 bases between them. This CDR3 is built from 15 residues. This chain's CDR3 is CASSLTMWGEGEAFF. CDR3 bases: TGTGCCAGCAGCTTAACGATGTGGGGGGAAGGTGAAGCTTTCTTT.

V is TRBV11-2 and J is TRBJ1-4, with D hard to call. The CDR3 is 13 residues long. Germline V gene sequence: CDR1 SGHAT, CDR2 FQNNGV. Trimming removed 1 base from V and 11 bases from J, with 11 bases in between. CDR3 loop: CASSLGRAGKLFF. DNA of the CDR3: TGTGCCAGCAGCTTAGGGAGGGCCGGGAAACTGTTTTTT.

This clonotype was seen a few times. This chain connects TRBV12-3 or TRBV12-4 to TRBJ2-3, with TRBD2 as a possible D gene (5 bases). The ends were cut back, 5 bases at V and 6 bases at J, with 18 bases in the middle. The CDR3 runs to 15 residues. The CDR3: CASSADGLMGDTQYF. CDR3 nucleotides: TGTGCCAGCAGTGCTGACGGACTTATGGGCGATACGCAGTATTTT.

V is TRBV7-9 and J is TRBJ2-5; D gene uncertain. Trimming shortened V by 0 bases and J by 5 bases, and 10 bases separated the two germline ends. In germline, CDR1 is SEHNR, CDR2 FQNEAQ (reference sequence). The CDR3 spans 14 residues. This CDR3 reads CASSLAGRLETQYF. CDR3 sequence (DNA): TGTGCCAGCAGCTTAGCCGGCAGGTTGGAGACCCAGTACTTC.

This clonotype was picked up many times. This may come from a read error, since a much larger clone is one base off. The rearrangement uses TRBV2 and TRBJ1-6; D is ambiguous. This CDR3 has 15 residues. Trimming removed 3 bases from V and 4 bases from J, with 10 bases in between. Germline CDR1 and CDR2: SNHLY and FYNNEI. The CDR3 nucleotides read TGTGCCAGCAGTGATGTCGGGTTTTATAATTCACCCCTCCACTTT. Translated: CASSDVGFYNSPLHF.

The genes are TRBV20-1 and TRBJ1-6, with D unclear. The CDR3 totals 10 residues. The germline gives CDR1 DFQATT, CDR2 SNEGSKA (reference sequence). The V end lost 5 bases, the J end lost 8 bases, and 4 bases lay between the germline ends. The CDR3 spells CSAPHSPLHF. Here the CDR3 DNA reads TGCAGTGCTCCGCATTCACCCCTCCACTTT.

This clonotype has just a few counts. The rearrangement links TRBV5-1 to TRBJ2-2; a possible D gene is TRBD2 (6 bases). Looked up from germline, CDR1 is SGHRS and CDR2 is YFSETQ. CDR3 length: 13 residues. The V and J ends lost 6 bases and 7 bases respectively, with 13 bases between them. The CDR3 coding sequence is TGCGCCAGCAAATCGGGGGAATACGGGGAGCTGTTTTTT. Protein product: CASKSGEYGELFF. Based on the CDR3 plus reference TRBV5-1 and TRBJ2-2, the full variable domain is KAGVTQTPRYLIKTRGQQVTLSCSPISGHRSVSWYQQTPGQGLQFLFEYFSETQRNKGNFPGRFSGRQFSNSRSEMNVSTLELGDSALYLCASKSGEYGELFFGEGSRLTVL.

This clonotype appeared a single time. The V and J genes are TRBV4-1 and TRBJ1-4; D ambiguous. The germline V gene encodes CDR1 MGHRA and CDR2 YSYEKL. V was clipped by 4 bases and J by 7 bases, with 19 bases between them. This CDR3 has 16 amino acids. CDR3 sequence: CASSPGISLLGEKLFF. DNA of the CDR3: TGCGCCAGCAGCCCGGGAATTTCCCTGCTGGGTGAAAAACTGTTTTTT.

This clonotype was found a few times. The chain employs TRBV7-2 and TRBJ2-1; the D gene is possibly TRBD2 (6 bases). CDR3 size: 14 residues. Trimming removed 0 bases at V and 12 bases at J, with 15 bases between. CDR1 and CDR2 from the germline V gene are SGHTA and FQGNSA. The CDR3 loop reads CASSLAWGDPAQFF. CDR3 sequence (DNA): TGTGCCAGCAGCTTAGCGTGGGGGGACCCTGCGCAGTTCTTC. The whole variable domain, filled in from reference TRBV7-2 and TRBJ2-1, reads GAGVSQSPSNKVTEKGKDVELRCDPISGHTALYWYRQSLGQGLEFLIYFQGNSAPDKSGLPSDRFSAERTGGSVSTLTIQRTQQEDSAVYLCASSLAWGDPAQFFGPGTRLTVL.

J is TRBJ2-3 and V is TRBV28; 10 bases map to TRBD1. CDR1 is MDHEN and CDR2 is SYDVKM in the germline V gene. V was pared by 2 bases and J by 2 bases, with 1 base of the junction left unmatched. The CDR3 covers 15 residues. CDR3 DNA sequence: TGTGCCAGCAGTTTAGACAGGGGGCACACAGATACGCAGTATTTT. This gives the protein CASSLDRGHTDTQYF.

This clonotype was found a few times. The V gene is TRBV5-1, the J gene TRBJ2-7; 7 bases map to TRBD1. V shed 4 bases and J 1 base; nucleotides not matched to a gene: 5. Germline lookup yields CDR1 SGHRS and CDR2 YFSETQ. The CDR3 has 14 residues. The CDR3 reads CASSKGDSSYEQYF. Written as DNA, the CDR3 is TGCGCCAGCAGCAAAGGGGACAGTTCCTACGAGCAGTACTTC.

This chain uses TRBV6-5 with TRBJ2-5; D may be TRBD2 (5 bases). Trimming took 6 bases from V and 1 from J, leaving 12 bases between them. Germline V gives CDR1 MNHEY, CDR2 SVGAGI. This CDR3 comprises 14 residues. As DNA, the CDR3 is TGTGCCAGCAGCTTCTTAAGCGGCCAAGAGACCCAGTACTTC. Translated, it gives CASSFLSGQETQYF.

The J gene is TRBJ2-4, the V gene TRBV5-6, with D unclear. The J call may be mistaken, given a closer DNA end match to TRBJ2-7. The CDR3 sequence is 12 residues long. Per germline, CDR1 SGHDT and CDR2 YYEEEE. CDR3 residues: CASSLMGNEQYF. CDR3 nucleotides: TGTGCCAGCAGCTTGATGGGGAACGAGCAGTACTTC.

The chain carries TRBV20-1 and TRBJ2-5; maybe TRBD2 (6 bases). The CDR3 consists of 13 residues. Germline V gene sequence: CDR1 DFQATT, CDR2 SNEGSKA (reference sequence). V was pared by 3 bases and J by 11 bases, with 19 bases between. The CDR3 sequence is CSARGGMANEQYF. The CDR3 bases are TGCAGTGCTAGGGGGGGAATGGCCAATGAGCAGTACTTC.

This clonotype came up a few times. The chain uses TRBV9 and TRBJ2-1; TRBD2 matches at 7 bases. The DNA end is a closer match to TRBJ2-7, so the J assignment may be wrong. Germline V gives CDR1 SGDLS, CDR2 YYNGEE. The CDR3 length is 15 residues. CDR3 DNA sequence: TGTGCCAGCAGCCCCGGGGGGTTAACCTACAATGAGCAGTACTTC. It specifies CASSPGGLTYNEQYF.

In its sample, this clonotype was seen a few times. The chain combines TRBV14 with TRBJ1-6; no clear D. The CDR3 runs to 14 residues. Germline V CDR1 and CDR2: SGHDN, FVKESK. V lost 5 bases to trimming and J lost 7 bases, with 12 bases between them. The CDR3 sequence: CASSIGYRNSPLHF. CDR3 bases: TGTGCCAGCAGCATAGGGTATCGGAATTCACCCCTCCACTTT.

The V gene is TRBV6-5, the J gene TRBJ2-7; TRBD2 matches at 9 bases. This CDR3 contains 15 residues. Trimming took 6 bases from V and 3 from J; bases not matched to a gene: 9. In germline, CDR1 is MNHEY, CDR2 SVGAGI. Here the CDR3 DNA reads TGTGCCAGCAGCCATAGCGGGGGCAAAAGCTACGAGCAGTACTTC. It yields the protein CASSHSGGKSYEQYF.

The V gene is TRBV9, the J gene TRBJ1-2; the D is unclear. V lost 3 bases to trimming and J lost 8 bases, with 11 bases between them. This CDR3 is built from 12 residues. Germline CDR1 SGDLS, CDR2 YYNGEE. The CDR3 nucleotides are TGTGCCAGCAGCGGATACCAGATCGGCTACACCTTC. Amino acid sequence: CASSGYQIGYTF.

The chain joins TRBV6-2 or TRBV6-3 to TRBJ2-2; the match to TRBD1 covers 8 bases. The V gene end was trimmed by 7 bases and the J gene end by 2 bases; junction bases not matched to a gene: 6. The CDR3 consists of 15 residues. Germline V CDR1 and CDR2: MNHEY, SVGEGT. The CDR3 protein is CASKTGTGNTGELFF. The CDR3 DNA sequence: TGTGCCAGCAAAACCGGGACAGGAAACACCGGGGAGCTGTTTTTT.

This clonotype occurred a few times. The CDR3 DNA reads TGCAGCGTTCCAAACTACAATGAGCAGTTCTTC. This encodes CSVPNYNEQFF. The V gene is TRBV29-1, the J gene TRBJ2-1; the D is unclear. V was clipped by 5 bases and J by 3 bases, with 5 bases between them. The CDR3 length is 11 residues. In germline, CDR1 is SQVTM, CDR2 ANQGSEA.

The CDR3 is CASSPRGRYSPLHF. CDR3 in DNA: TGTGCCAGCAGTCCCCGGGGACGGTATTCACCCCTCCACTTT. The chain joins TRBV6-5 to TRBJ1-6, with a possible D match to TRBD1 (5 bases). Looked up from germline, CDR1 is MNHEY and CDR2 is SVGAGI. The CDR3 has 14 residues. The V end lost 5 bases, the J end lost 8 bases, and 13 bases lay between the germline ends.

V and J are TRBV6-1 and TRBJ2-1, with D hard to call. The germline gives CDR1 MNHNS, CDR2 SASEGT. The CDR3 contains 14 residues. V was clipped by 1 base and J by 7 bases, with 11 bases between them. CDR3 sequence: CASSEGASNNEQFF. The DNA for the CDR3 is TGTGCCAGCAGTGAAGGGGCTAGTAATAATGAGCAGTTCTTC.

The rearrangement uses TRBV6-2 or TRBV6-3 and TRBJ2-2; 9 bases match TRBD1. CDR1 is MNHEY and CDR2 is SVGEGT in the germline V gene. V lost 2 bases and J lost 5; bases outside the gene matches: 3. There are 15 residues in the CDR3. DNA for the CDR3: TGTGCCAGCAGTTACCGGACAGGGGAGACCGGGGAGCTGTTTTTT. Protein product: CASSYRTGETGELFF.

V is TRBV7-9 and J is TRBJ1-5; TRBD1 matches at 7 bases. Germline CDR1 is SEHNR and CDR2 is FQNEAQ (reference sequence). V lost 4 bases to trimming and J lost 5 bases; unmatched junction nucleotides: 5. The CDR3 is made up of 14 amino acids. In DNA form, the CDR3 reads TGTGCCAGCAGCTACGACAGGGAGTATCAGCCCCAGCATTTT. As protein: CASSYDREYQPQHF.

The V gene is TRBV7-2, the J gene TRBJ1-3, with D maybe TRBD1 (5 bases). The germline V gene encodes CDR1 SGHTA and CDR2 FQGNSA. V lost 4 bases and J 4 bases, leaving 17 bases between the germline ends. CDR3 length: 16 residues. The CDR3 sequence: CASSWGDALTGNTIYF. The CDR3 nucleotides are TGTGCCAGCAGCTGGGGCGATGCCTTAACAGGAAACACCATATATTTT.

This clonotype was observed a handful of times. This rearrangement joins TRBV6-2 or TRBV6-3 to TRBJ2-5, with 7 bases aligning to TRBD1. J gave up 0 bases and V 2 bases, and 3 bases lay outside the gene matches. CDR1 and CDR2 from the germline V gene are MNHEY and SVGEGT. The CDR3 contains 15 residues. The CDR3 bases are TGTGCCAGCAGTTACCCTGGGACAGACCAAGAGACCCAGTACTTC. This translates into CASSYPGTDQETQYF.

This chain uses TRBV6-4 with TRBJ2-7, with D perhaps TRBD1 or TRBD2 (6 bases each). The germline V and J ends were trimmed by 8 bases and 5 bases, with 19 bases remaining between them. The CDR3 is 14 residues long. Germline CDR1 MRHNA, CDR2 SNTAGT. The CDR3 reads CASSWDGGPNEQYF. The CDR3 DNA follows: TGTGCCAGCTCCTGGGATGGGGGGCCCAACGAGCAGTACTTC.

This clonotype was detected a few times. The chain recombines TRBV4-3 with TRBJ1-2, with no clear D. CDR1 is LGHNA and CDR2 is YSLEER in the germline V gene. CDR3 length: 16 residues. The V gene lost 0 bases and the J gene lost 7 bases, with 18 bases spanning the gap. The CDR3 bases are TGCGCCAGCAGCCAAGATCCGGGATCACTAAGAGGTGGCTACACCTTC. This codes for CASSQDPGSLRGGYTF.

The V call is TRBV2, the J call TRBJ2-5; D is unclear. The length of the CDR3 is 11 residues. CDR1 SNHLY and CDR2 FYNNEI come from the germline V gene. Trimming removed 8 bases at V and 5 bases at J, with 9 bases between. The CDR3 DNA is TGTGCCAGCGATCTTGCGGAGACCCAGTACTTC. Translating it yields CASDLAETQYF. Full variable domain (rest looked up from reference TRBV2 and TRBJ2-5): EPEVTQTPSHQVTQMGQEVILRCVPISNHLYFYWYRQILGQKVEFLVSFYNNEISEKSEIFDDQFSVERPDGSNFTLKIRSTKLEDSAMYFCASDLAETQYFGPGTRLLVL.

The rearrangement joins TRBV12-3 or TRBV12-4 to TRBJ1-5; D remains ambiguous. This CDR3 has 14 residues. Trimming took off 6 bases at V and 7 bases at J, with 16 bases between the two ends. The chain's CDR3 is CASRLPGRGQPQHF. CDR3 nucleotides: TGTGCCAGCAGACTTCCTGGTCGAGGCCAGCCCCAGCATTTT.

This clonotype was recorded a few times. The J gene is TRBJ1-4, the V gene TRBV6-5; maybe TRBD1 (5 bases). The V end was cut by 5 bases, the J end by 10 bases, with 11 bases between. From germline, CDR1 is MNHEY and CDR2 SVGAGI. This CDR3 comprises 12 residues. DNA for the CDR3: TGTGCCAGCAGTCCGTCGAGGGGAAAACTGTTTTTT. It yields the protein CASSPSRGKLFF.

CDR3: CASSRYTASGANVLTF. In DNA form, the CDR3 reads TGTGCCAGCAGTCGATACACGGCTTCTGGGGCCAACGTCCTGACTTTC. The chain links TRBV7-3 to TRBJ2-6; D call uncertain. CDR1 is SGHTA and CDR2 is FQGTGA in the germline V gene. This CDR3 region has 16 residues. Trimming removed 6 bases from V and 1 base from J, with 13 bases in between.